The 20 T cell receptor beta chains in this list originate from one sample, sequenced in a study of naive and memory T cell subsets. The library had UMIs added by 3' ligation of an oligonucleotide to TCR cDNA. Amplification of ligated cDNA took four PCR rounds with SP2 and nested alpha and beta constant primers. TCRdb independently ran MiXCR on the 5' RACE reads; one entry per CDR3 protein. This table holds about 62,000 distinct CDR3 sequences, 8% found once. The receptors were sampled from a female donor in good health.

This clonotype was recorded many times. The rearrangement uses TRBV20-1 and TRBJ1-1; TRBD1 matches at 8 bases. V lost 5 bases, J lost 1 base, and 9 bases stayed unmatched. CDR1 is DFQATT, CDR2 SNEGSKA, per germline (reference sequence). The CDR3 has 15 amino acids. The CDR3 coding sequence is TGCAGTGCTCGAGCAGGGGGCGCGAGGAACACTGAAGCTTTCTTT. It yields the protein CSARAGGARNTEAFF.

The rearrangement joins TRBV28 to TRBJ2-7; D is perhaps TRBD2 (6 bases). Germline values: CDR1 MDHEN, CDR2 SYDVKM. The CDR3 loop spans 12 amino acids. V lost 7 bases and J 6 bases, leaving 13 bases between the germline ends. Written as DNA, the CDR3 is TGTGCCAGCAACCCCCTGGGGGGCGAGCAGTACTTC. Encoded protein: CASNPLGGEQYF. The full variable domain, rest sourced from reference TRBV28 and TRBJ2-7, is DVKVTQSSRYLVKRTGEKVFLECVQDMDHENMFWYRQDPGLGLRLIYFSYDVKMKEKGDIPEGYSVSREKKERFSLILESASTNQTSMYLCASNPLGGEQYFGPGTRLTVT.

This clonotype occurred a few times. The chain has TRBV12-3 or TRBV12-4 and TRBJ2-3; D is possibly TRBD2 (6 bases). Trimming pared 3 bases from V and 2 bases from J, leaving 9 bases between. CDR3 size: 14 residues. The CDR3 sequence: CASSFPGVTDTQYF. The DNA of the CDR3 is TGTGCCAGCAGTTTCCCGGGGGTCACAGATACGCAGTATTTT.

This clonotype was observed a handful of times. The rearrangement uses TRBV5-4 and TRBJ1-2, with D possibly matching TRBD1 (5 bases). The CDR3 totals 13 residues. Looked up from germline, CDR1 is SGHNT and CDR2 is YYREEE (reference sequence). V gave up 3 bases and J gave up 8 bases, with 14 bases separating them. CDR3 sequence reads: CASSSGSRDGYTF. The CDR3, as DNA: TGTGCCAGCAGCTCGGGGTCCAGGGACGGCTACACCTTC.

In this sample, this clonotype turned up a few times. The chain links TRBV5-1 to TRBJ2-5, with D unresolved. Germline V CDR1 and CDR2: SGHRS, YFSETQ. Trimming took off 2 bases at V and 2 bases at J, with 7 bases between the two ends. This CDR3 is 13 amino acids long. The CDR3 coding sequence is TGCGCCAGCAGCTTCGGTCAGCAAGAGACCCAGTACTTC. It encodes CASSFGQQETQYF.

The genes are TRBV27 and TRBJ1-5; D not resolved. This CDR3 region has 14 residues. Germline CDR1 MNHEY, CDR2 SMNVEV (reference sequence). Trimming stripped 6 bases from V and 3 bases from J, with 12 bases between. Written as DNA, the CDR3 is TGTGCCAGCAGGACACCGGGCATCAATCAGCCCCAGCATTTT. It codes for CASRTPGINQPQHF.

J is TRBJ2-2 and V is TRBV6-4; 8 nucleotides agree with TRBD2. The CDR3 spans 14 residues. Unmatched junction bases numbered 0, after V lost 2 bases and J lost 4 bases. Germline CDR1 reads MRHNA; CDR2 reads SNTAGT. The CDR3 nucleotides are TGTGCCAGCAGTGACGGGACTAGCACCGGGGAGCTGTTTTTT. This sequence encodes CASSDGTSTGELFF.

This clonotype was observed many times. V and J are TRBV5-6 and TRBJ1-4; the match to TRBD1 covers 7 bases. The CDR3 totals 14 residues. Looked up from germline, CDR1 is SGHDT and CDR2 is YYEEEE. V was clipped by 2 bases and J by 7 bases; unmatched bases: 5. CDR3 amino acids: CASSFLQGSEKLFF. CDR3 coding DNA: TGTGCCAGCAGCTTTCTACAGGGGAGTGAAAAACTGTTTTTT.

This clonotype turned up a few times. The chain carries TRBV6-5 and TRBJ2-7; 7 bases fit TRBD1. This CDR3 has 18 amino acids. V lost 0 bases to trimming and J lost 0 bases; unmatched junction nucleotides: 11. The germline V gene encodes CDR1 MNHEY and CDR2 SVGAGI. The CDR3 region has the DNA TGTGCCAGCAGTTACTCGAAGACAGGGTCCCCGTCCTCCTACGAGCAGTACTTC. Its translation is CASSYSKTGSPSSYEQYF.

The gene calls are TRBV19 and TRBJ1-4, with D possibly being TRBD1 (6 bases). This CDR3 has 14 amino acids. The V end was cut by 6 bases, the J end by 8 bases, with 16 bases between. The germline V gene encodes CDR1 LNHDA and CDR2 SQIVND (reference sequence). CDR3 DNA sequence: TGTGCCAGTAGCATCCTACCGGGGGGCGAAAAACTGTTTTTT. Residues: CASSILPGGEKLFF.

V usage is TRBV6-5 and J usage is TRBJ1-6; D gene ambiguous. Trimming stripped 8 bases from V and 9 bases from J, with 20 bases between. Germline-derived CDR1 and CDR2 are MNHEY and SVGAGI. There are 15 residues in the CDR3. In nucleotides, the CDR3 is TGTGCCAGCTCTACGGGAGGATTTAGTGGTTCACCCCTCCACTTT. This sequence encodes CASSTGGFSGSPLHF.

The gene calls are TRBV28 and TRBJ2-1; a possible D gene is TRBD2 (6 bases). The V end lost 6 bases, the J end lost 6 bases, and 18 bases lay between the germline ends. The CDR3 is made up of 15 amino acids. CDR1 and CDR2 (germline): MDHEN, SYDVKM. The CDR3 loop is CASSSTGSLANEQFF. As DNA, the CDR3 is TGTGCCAGCAGCTCAACCGGGAGTTTGGCCAATGAGCAGTTCTTC.

The chain recombines TRBV28 with TRBJ2-7, with D possibly called TRBD1 or TRBD2 (5 bases each). The CDR3 runs 14 residues. CDR1 is MDHEN and CDR2 is SYDVKM in the germline V gene. Trimming left V 5 bases short and J 4 bases short, with 15 bases between. Here the CDR3 reads CASSNPGRTYEQYF. Here the CDR3 DNA reads TGTGCCAGCAGTAATCCGGGACGGACTTACGAGCAGTACTTC.

The chain has TRBV30 and TRBJ1-1; TRBD1 matches 8 bases. The CDR3 extends over 17 amino acids. After removal of 4 bases from V and 0 bases from J, the junction contained 13 bases not matched to a gene. The germline V gene encodes CDR1 GTSNPN and CDR2 SVGIG (reference sequence). For the CDR3, the DNA is TGTGCCTGGATTAAAGGGACAGGATTTTACATGAACACTGAAGCTTTCTTT. Amino acid sequence: CAWIKGTGFYMNTEAFF.

Only a few counts were recorded for this clonotype. The chain links TRBV27 to TRBJ2-7; no definite D call. Germline-derived CDR1 and CDR2 are MNHEY and SMNVEV (reference sequence). V shed 4 bases and J shed 2 bases, with 21 bases lying between them. CDR3 size: 17 residues. Here the CDR3 DNA reads TGTGCCAGCAGTTCCCACACCGGACCTTCCCTAACCTACGAGCAGTACTTC. As protein: CASSSHTGPSLTYEQYF.

This clonotype was counted ten times or more. CDR3 residues: CASSVAPNTEAFF. Here the CDR3 DNA reads TGTGCCAGCAGCGTAGCCCCTAACACTGAAGCTTTCTTT. The genes are TRBV9 and TRBJ1-1; D gene unclear. Between the trimmed V and J ends, which lost 0 bases and 2 bases, there was a span of 5 bases. Germline V gene data show CDR1 as SGDLS and CDR2 as YYNGEE. The CDR3 is made up of 13 amino acids.

The chain links TRBV6-1 to TRBJ2-6; the D gene is possibly TRBD1 (6 bases). The ends were cut back, 5 bases at V and 0 bases at J, with 17 bases in the middle. This CDR3 has 18 residues. CDR1 is MNHNS and CDR2 is SASEGT in the germline V gene. In nucleotides, the CDR3 is TGTGCCAGCAGTTCCCGACAGGATTTGGTCTCTGGGGCCAACGTCCTGACTTTC. Translating it yields CASSSRQDLVSGANVLTF.

This chain joins TRBV2 and TRBJ2-3; perhaps D is TRBD1 or TRBD2 (7 bases each). The V gene's germline CDR1 is SNHLY and CDR2 FYNNEI. Trimming left V 8 bases short and J 2 bases short, with 11 bases between. The CDR3 has 13 residues. The CDR3 loop reads CASQGGNTDTQYF. The CDR3 region has the DNA TGTGCCAGCCAGGGGGGGAACACAGATACGCAGTATTTT.

This clonotype has ten or more counts. The J gene is TRBJ2-5, the V gene TRBV7-2; 8 bases line up with TRBD1. Germline V CDR1 and CDR2: SGHTA, FQGNSA. With 5 bases clipped from V and 2 bases from J, the junction kept 4 bases outside the gene matches. The CDR3 loop spans 14 amino acids. The CDR3 spells CASSPDRVQETQYF. CDR3 DNA sequence: TGTGCCAGCAGCCCGGACAGGGTACAAGAGACCCAGTACTTC.

This clonotype was observed a handful of times. V usage is TRBV2 and J usage is TRBJ1-2; D possibly corresponds to TRBD1 (6 bases). V was cut by 4 bases and J by 4 bases, with 19 bases left in between. This CDR3 comprises 16 residues. The germline V gene encodes CDR1 SNHLY and CDR2 FYNNEI. CDR3 sequence: CASSAQGFGRSYGYTF. The CDR3 DNA sequence: TGTGCCAGCAGTGCACAGGGTTTTGGTCGCAGCTATGGCTACACCTTC.